The clone carrying this TCR beta chain has a count of ten or more. Antigen: not known. This entry belongs to a study of regulatory T cells in long-lasting Graves disease. Study-wide points: The TCR repertoire of persistent Graves' patients was less diverse than that of newly diagnosed ones.

CDR3 length: 14 residues. Per germline, CDR1 SGDLS and CDR2 YYNGEE. Trimming took 4 bases from V and 4 from J, leaving 12 bases between them. Time point of the sample: newly diagnosed GD, antithyroid drugs for less than 3 months. From RNA extracted from PBMCs, the TCR library was made. For TCR beta, libraries came from iRepertoire HTBI primers and Arm-PCR of CDR3 regions. From the multiplex PCR reads, TCRdb called clonotypes with MiXCR, one entry per CDR3 protein. Among approximately 400,000 distinct CDR3 sequences listed, 15% were seen once. These same data were also listed under a study on T cells in Graves' hyperthyroidism and ophthalmopathy.

This sample comprised peripheral blood mononuclear cells (PBMCs), obtained at new diagnosis, from a patient treated with antithyroid drugs. The V and J genes are TRBV9 and TRBJ2-1, with D unresolved. This clonotype was sampled from a woman aged 30 to 39 with Graves disease. CDR3 in DNA: TGTGCCAGCAGCCTCAGCCTACCGTACAATGAGCAGTTCTTC. Translated, it gives CASSLSLPYNEQFF.